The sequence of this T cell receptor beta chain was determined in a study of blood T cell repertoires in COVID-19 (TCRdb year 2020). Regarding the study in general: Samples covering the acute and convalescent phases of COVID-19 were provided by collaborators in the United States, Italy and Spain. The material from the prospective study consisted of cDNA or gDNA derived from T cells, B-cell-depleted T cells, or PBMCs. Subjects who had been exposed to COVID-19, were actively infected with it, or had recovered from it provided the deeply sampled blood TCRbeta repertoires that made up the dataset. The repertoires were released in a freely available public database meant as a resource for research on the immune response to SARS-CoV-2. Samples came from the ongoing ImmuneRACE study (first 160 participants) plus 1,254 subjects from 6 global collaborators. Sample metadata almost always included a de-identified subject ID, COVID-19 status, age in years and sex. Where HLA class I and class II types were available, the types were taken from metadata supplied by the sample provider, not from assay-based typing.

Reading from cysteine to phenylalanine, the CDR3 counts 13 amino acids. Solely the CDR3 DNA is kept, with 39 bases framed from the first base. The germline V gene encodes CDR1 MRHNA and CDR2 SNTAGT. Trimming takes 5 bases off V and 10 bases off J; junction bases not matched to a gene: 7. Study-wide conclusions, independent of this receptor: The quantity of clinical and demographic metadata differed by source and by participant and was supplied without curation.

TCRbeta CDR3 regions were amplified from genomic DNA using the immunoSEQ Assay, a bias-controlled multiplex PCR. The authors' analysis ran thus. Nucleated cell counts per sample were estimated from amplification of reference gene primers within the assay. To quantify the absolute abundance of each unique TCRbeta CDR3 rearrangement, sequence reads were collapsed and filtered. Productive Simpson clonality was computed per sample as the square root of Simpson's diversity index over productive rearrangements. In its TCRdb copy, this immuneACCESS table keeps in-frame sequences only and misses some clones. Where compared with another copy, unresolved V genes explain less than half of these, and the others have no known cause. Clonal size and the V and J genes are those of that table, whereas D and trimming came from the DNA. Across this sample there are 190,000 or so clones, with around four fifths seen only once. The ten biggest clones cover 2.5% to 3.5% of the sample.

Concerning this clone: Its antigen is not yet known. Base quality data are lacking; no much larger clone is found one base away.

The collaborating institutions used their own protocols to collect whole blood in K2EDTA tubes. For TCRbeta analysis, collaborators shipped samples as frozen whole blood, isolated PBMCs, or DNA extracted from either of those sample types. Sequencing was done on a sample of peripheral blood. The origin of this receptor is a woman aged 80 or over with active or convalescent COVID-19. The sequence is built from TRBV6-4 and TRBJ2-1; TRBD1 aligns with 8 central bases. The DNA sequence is TGTGCCAGCAGTACAGACAGGGGAAGGGAGCAGTTCTTC. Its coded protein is CASSTDRGREQFF.